Given below is one T cell receptor (beta chain) in context. The clone's antigen remains unknown. Base qualities are missing; no much larger clone stands one base away. This entry is derived from a study of blood T cell repertoires in COVID-19 (dated by TCRdb to 2018 to 2021). Background on the whole study: Collaborator samples came from the United States, Italy and Spain and covered acute and convalescent phases of COVID-19. Deeply sampled blood TCRbeta repertoires from subjects exposed to, actively infected with, or recovered from COVID-19 were included in the dataset. The repertoires were released in a freely available public database intended as a resource for research on the immune response to SARS-CoV-2. The prospective study material was composed of cDNA or gDNA derived from T cells, B-cell-depleted T cells, or PBMCs. Samples were obtained from the ongoing ImmuneRACE study (first 160 participants) and from about 1,300 subjects provided by 6 global collaborators. Where available, HLA class I and class II types were taken from metadata supplied by the sample provider and were not determined by assay-based typing. The sample metadata nearly always contained a de-identified subject ID, COVID-19 status, age in years and sex. General study outcomes and caveats: Clinical and demographic metadata were provided uncurated, with the amount varying by source and participant.

TCRbeta CDR3 regions were amplified from genomic DNA by means of the immunoSEQ Assay, a bias-controlled multiplex PCR. For the original study's pipeline: The number of nucleated cells in each sample was estimated from the amplification of reference gene primers within the assay. Sequence reads were collapsed and filtered to measure the absolute abundance of every unique TCRbeta CDR3 rearrangement. For each sample, productive Simpson clonality was calculated by taking the square root of Simpson's diversity index across productive rearrangements. TCRdb stores this immuneACCESS table with in-frame sequences only. Part of the clones is absent; in the studies checked, under half of the shortfall reflects unresolved V genes, and no reason is known for the rest. V, J and clone size were drawn from that table, and D and trimming were deduced from the DNA. The sample profile shows about 73,000 clones; roughly 89% of them were found once. Roughly 9.6% of the sample comes from the top ten.

The collaborating institutions used their own protocols to collect whole blood in K2EDTA tubes. Collaborator samples were shipped for TCRbeta analysis as frozen whole blood, isolated PBMCs, or DNA extracted from either sample type. Sequenced sample: peripheral blood. The receptor was derived from a man at least 80 years old with acute or convalescent COVID-19.

DNA sequence: TGTGCCAGCAGTGAGGACAGCTTCTATGGCTACACCTTC. Its protein is CASSEDSFYGYTF. The V and J segments used are TRBV6-1 and TRBJ1-2; TRBD1 is a possible D gene, resting on 6 matching bases. Sequences MNHNS (CDR1) and SASEGT (CDR2) are obtained from the germline V gene. Trimming removed 3 bases from V and 4 bases from J, leaving 9 bases between the germline ends. Taken from cysteine to phenylalanine, the CDR3 has 13 residues. The CDR3 DNA has 39 bases and is translated from base 1.